One and the same sample provided the 10 T cell receptor beta chains below, sequenced in a study of T-cell reconstitution after alpha-beta-depleted transplantation in children. TCRbeta library construction was performed incorporating unique molecular identifiers. One entry per CDR3 protein, called by TCRdb with MiXCR from the PCR reads. The sample lists over 150,000 distinct CDR3 sequences; approximately 6.9% were seen once. The sequences come from PBMCs, collected before TCRalphabeta/CD19-depleted stem cell transplant. The receptors were gathered from a boy between 2 and 10 years old with acute lymphoblastic leukemia, due to receive a stem cell transplant.

A few counts support this clonotype. The CDR3 here is CASSQEHFSGDGYGYTF. CDR3 sequence (DNA): TGCGCCAGCAGCCAAGAGCACTTCTCCGGGGACGGCTATGGCTACACCTTC. This chain joins TRBV4-3 and TRBJ1-2; TRBD1 is a possible D gene (5 bases). V lost 0 bases and J lost 4, with 18 bases in between. CDR3 length equals 17 residues. Germline CDR1 reads LGHNA; CDR2 reads YSLEER.

The sample holds many counts of this clonotype. The chain couples TRBV14 to TRBJ2-1; D not certain. Trimming pared 1 base from V and 12 bases from J, leaving 13 bases between. The CDR3 totals 13 residues. CDR1 SGHDN and CDR2 FVKESK come from the germline V gene. The CDR3 DNA is TGTGCCAGCAGCCAAGTACTACCCACTACGCAGTTCTTC. Protein: CASSQVLPTTQFF.

This clonotype was detected ten times or more. The rearrangement uses TRBV4-3 and TRBJ2-1, with D possibly being TRBD1 or TRBD2 (5 bases each). V dropped 0 bases and J dropped 7 bases, with 10 bases sitting between them. The CDR3 spans 14 residues. CDR1 and CDR2 (germline): LGHNA, YSLEER. CDR3 loop: CASSQDPGTNEQFF. CDR3 sequence (DNA): TGCGCCAGCAGCCAAGATCCAGGGACGAATGAGCAGTTCTTC.

This clonotype was counted only a few times. The chain recombines TRBV20-1 with TRBJ2-5; 8 nucleotides agree with TRBD1. This CDR3 has 13 amino acids. Per the germline V gene, CDR1 is DFQATT and CDR2 is SNEGSKA (reference sequence). V shed 5 bases and J 2 bases; nucleotides not matched to a gene: 4. CDR3 nucleotides: TGCAGTGCTCCCGGACAGGGACAAGAGACCCAGTACTTC. It specifies CSAPGQGQETQYF.

This clonotype has more than one count but fewer than ten. The chain has TRBV7-9 and TRBJ2-5; D unresolved. The germline V gene encodes CDR1 SEHNR and CDR2 FQNEAQ (reference sequence). V lost 10 bases and J 2 bases, leaving 14 bases between the germline ends. This CDR3 spans 13 amino acids. CDR3 residues: CAIQTASQETQYF. CDR3 in DNA: TGTGCCATCCAGACGGCCAGTCAAGAGACCCAGTACTTC.

This clonotype was observed many times. The chain recombines TRBV20-1 with TRBJ2-3; 9 bases align to TRBD2. The CDR3 spans 16 residues. Germline CDR1 is DFQATT and CDR2 is SNEGSKA (reference sequence). V was clipped by 2 bases and J by 4 bases; unmatched bases: 10. The CDR3 loop reads CSARFGRLAGSDTQYF. The DNA of the CDR3 is TGCAGTGCTAGATTTGGACGCCTAGCGGGATCAGATACGCAGTATTTT.

This clonotype was counted ten times or more. The J gene is TRBJ2-7, the V gene TRBV7-9; D not certain. CDR1 is SEHNR and CDR2 is FQNEAQ in the germline V gene (reference sequence). The CDR3 is 13 amino acids. With 1 base removed from V and 3 bases from J, the gap between germline ends came to 7 bases. This CDR3 reads CASSLEAIYEQYF. CDR3 bases: TGTGCCAGCAGCTTAGAGGCAATCTACGAGCAGTACTTC.

In this sample, this clonotype turned up many times. The chain links TRBV28 to TRBJ2-7; D perhaps matches TRBD1 (5 bases). CDR3 size: 14 residues. Germline V gives CDR1 MDHEN, CDR2 SYDVKM. Trimming cost V 5 bases and J 2 bases, with 13 bases left between them. CDR3: CASSPQGFAYEQYF. For the CDR3, the DNA is TGTGCCAGCAGTCCGCAGGGTTTCGCCTACGAGCAGTACTTC.

This clonotype appeared a few times. Written as DNA, the CDR3 is TGTGCCAGCAGCCAAGACAGGGGCTACTACTATGGCTACACCTTC. Translating it yields CASSQDRGYYYGYTF. The chain is built from TRBV3-1 and TRBJ1-2, with D possibly matching TRBD1 (6 bases). The germline V and J ends were trimmed by 0 bases and 3 bases, with 11 bases remaining between them. The germline V gene has CDR1 LGHDT and CDR2 YNNKEL (reference sequence). CDR3 length: 15 amino acids.

This clonotype was seen many times. The rearrangement links TRBV10-2 to TRBJ2-2; 9 bases are shared with TRBD2. This CDR3 has 16 residues. The V gene end was trimmed by 6 bases and the J gene end by 5 bases; junction bases not matched to a gene: 10. The germline V gene has CDR1 WSHSY and CDR2 SAAADI. The CDR3 region has the DNA TGCGCCAGCAGAGTAGCGGGGGCCCCGGGGACCGGGGAGCTGTTTTTT. Protein: CASRVAGAPGTGELFF.